The clone carrying this T cell receptor (beta chain) occurred many times. Its antigen is unidentified. This CDR3 comprises 14 residues. The junction had 4 bases not matched to a gene; V was cut back by 6 bases and J by 0 bases. The V gene's germline CDR1 is SNHLY and CDR2 FYNNEI. Sample time point: sample taken at primary tumor resection. TCRdb fed the 5' RACE reads into MiXCR, producing one record per CDR3 protein. The repertoire holds about 20,000 distinct CDR3 sequences, around a sixth seen once, with under 35% in the top ten. These data belong to a study of spatial heterogeneity in lung cancer. The overall study: Beta-chain sequences consistently outnumbered alpha-chain sequences in detection. TCR transcript abundance in tumor regions was strongly correlated with the T cell module score obtained from matched bulk RNA-seq.

General study results and limits: Within tumors, counts of expanded alpha and beta TCRs tracked tumor mutation counts. Tallies of expanded TCRs, which were sorted into ubiquitous and regional groups, correlated with counts of ubiquitous and regional nonsynonymous mutations, respectively.

This TCR derives from a female donor with early-stage non-small cell lung cancer. Sequencing was performed on lung tumor tissue, taken at surgery. The chain links TRBV2 to TRBJ2-7; 8 positions match TRBD1. CDR3 DNA: TGTGCCAGCAGACAGGGGGTTCACTCCTACGAGCAGTACTTC. Translated: CASRQGVHSYEQYF.